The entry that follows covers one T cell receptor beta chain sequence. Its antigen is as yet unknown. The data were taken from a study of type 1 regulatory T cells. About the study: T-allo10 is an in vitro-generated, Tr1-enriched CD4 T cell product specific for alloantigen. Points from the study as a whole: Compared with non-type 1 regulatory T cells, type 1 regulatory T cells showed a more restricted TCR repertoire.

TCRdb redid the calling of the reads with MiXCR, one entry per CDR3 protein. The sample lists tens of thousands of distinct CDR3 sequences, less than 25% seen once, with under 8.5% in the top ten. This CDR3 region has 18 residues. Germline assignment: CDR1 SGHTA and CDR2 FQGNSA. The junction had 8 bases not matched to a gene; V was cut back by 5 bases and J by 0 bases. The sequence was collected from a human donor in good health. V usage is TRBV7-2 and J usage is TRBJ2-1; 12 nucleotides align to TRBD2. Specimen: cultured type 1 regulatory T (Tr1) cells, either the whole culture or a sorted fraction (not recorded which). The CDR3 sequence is CASSPGLAGWGSYNEQFF. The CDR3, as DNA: TGTGCCAGCAGCCCCGGACTAGCGGGATGGGGCTCCTACAATGAGCAGTTCTTC.